The 25 T cell receptor beta chains listed next were all sequenced from one sample in a study of cytomegalovirus exposure and HLA in healthy donors. The PCR ran on 60 Vbeta and 13 Jbeta primers. TCRdb keeps only in-frame clones here, not all; method: immunoSEQ multiplex PCR. The sample lists about 160,000 clones, about 65% occurring once. Material: PBMCs. Source of these receptors: a man in his forties in good health and CMV-seropositive.

The chain links TRBV13 to TRBJ1-4; no definite D call. This CDR3 has 13 amino acids. The V end lost 0 bases, the J end lost 11 bases, and 10 bases lay between the germline ends. The germline V gene encodes CDR1 PRHDT and CDR2 FYEKMQ (reference sequence). CDR3 region: CASSLGHSGKLFF. CDR3 DNA sequence: TGTGCCAGCAGCTTAGGGCACTCGGGGAAACTGTTTTTT.

The chain couples TRBV4-2 to TRBJ2-3; 13 bases match TRBD2. After removal of 1 base from V and 5 bases from J, the junction contained 12 bases not matched to a gene. This CDR3 has 19 amino acids. The germline gives CDR1 LGHNA, CDR2 YNFKEQ. The CDR3 nucleotides read TGTGCCAGCAGCCAAGGTGACATAATTGGGACTAGCGGGGAAGATACGCAGTATTTT. Translation: CASSQGDIIGTSGEDTQYF.

The sample holds one count of this clone. The rearrangement links TRBV11-2 to TRBJ2-7; 11 bases agree with TRBD2. The CDR3 runs to 17 residues. Germline trimming cut 4 bases from V and 5 bases from J; bases unmatched to any gene: 13. Germline V gene data show CDR1 as SGHAT and CDR2 as FQNNGV. The CDR3 nucleotides read TGTGCCAGCAGCTCCCCCCAAACTAGCGGGGGTATCCACGAGCAGTACTTC. This encodes CASSSPQTSGGIHEQYF.

The chain links TRBV4-2 to TRBJ2-2; 9 bases line up with TRBD1. This CDR3 region has 15 residues. Trimming took 2 bases from V and 5 from J; bases not matched to a gene: 3. Germline lookup yields CDR1 LGHNA and CDR2 YNFKEQ. CDR3 loop: CASSQLGQGTGELFF. DNA for the CDR3: TGTGCCAGCAGCCAACTGGGACAGGGAACCGGGGAGCTGTTTTTT.

The DNA for the CDR3 is TGTGCCATCAGTGAGTCTGGACCGGGGACTGAAGCTTTCTTT. Amino acid sequence: CAISESGPGTEAFF. The genes are TRBV10-3 and TRBJ1-1; D is unclear. This CDR3 has 14 residues. Trimming cost V 0 bases and J 5 bases, with 10 bases left between them. From germline, CDR1 is ENHRY and CDR2 SYGVKD.

The chain links TRBV6-5 to TRBJ2-1; the match to TRBD1 covers 7 bases. Germline assignment: CDR1 MNHEY and CDR2 SVGAGI. After removal of 6 bases from V and 10 bases from J, the junction contained 6 bases not matched to a gene. CDR3 size: 12 residues. The CDR3 DNA follows: TGTGCCAGCAGCCTGACAGGGTTCGAGCAGTTCTTC. This translates into CASSLTGFEQFF.

This chain links TRBV5-1 with TRBJ2-7; 12 bases are shared with TRBD1. The CDR3 extends over 18 amino acids. The germline gives CDR1 SGHRS, CDR2 YFSETQ. V shed 6 bases and J 5 bases; nucleotides not matched to a gene: 18. DNA for the CDR3: TGCGCCAGCAACCGTACGGGACAGGGGGCCCGAAAGGACGACGAGCAGTACTTC. Translated, it gives CASNRTGQGARKDDEQYF.

This sequence joins TRBV27 and TRBJ1-3; D is uncertain. The CDR3 runs to 14 residues. Per germline, CDR1 MNHEY and CDR2 SMNVEV (reference sequence). V lost 2 bases, J lost 0 bases, and 5 bases lay in between. The CDR3 protein is CASSLGPSGNTIYF. In DNA form, the CDR3 reads TGTGCCAGCAGTTTAGGCCCCTCTGGAAACACCATATATTTT.

The V gene is TRBV4-2, the J gene TRBJ2-1, with D hard to call. The CDR3 runs 11 residues. Trimming shortened V by 1 base and J by 9 bases, and 4 bases separated the two germline ends. CDR1 is LGHNA, CDR2 YNFKEQ, per germline. CDR3 sequence: CASSQGGEQFF. The DNA of the CDR3 is TGTGCCAGCAGCCAAGGAGGTGAGCAGTTCTTC.

The rearrangement joins TRBV10-3 to TRBJ1-2; D gene uncertain. V dropped 0 bases and J dropped 6 bases, with 5 bases sitting between them. Germline lookup yields CDR1 ENHRY and CDR2 SYGVKD. The CDR3 loop spans 12 amino acids. The CDR3 nucleotides read TGTGCCATCAGTGAGTCGCGAAATGGCTACACCTTC. This gives the protein CAISESRNGYTF.

The chain couples TRBV15 to TRBJ1-5, with D uncertain. V was pared by 3 bases and J by 2 bases, with 11 bases between. Germline loops: CDR1 LNHNV, CDR2 YYDKDF (reference sequence). This CDR3 spans 15 amino acids. CDR3 nucleotides: TGTGCCACCAGCAGCGGGTTGGAGGGCAATCAGCCCCAGCATTTT. Encoded protein: CATSSGLEGNQPQHF. The full variable domain, its missing parts supplied by reference TRBV15 and TRBJ1-5, is DAMVIQNPRYQVTQFGKPVTLSCSQTLNHNVMYWYQQKSSQAPKLLFHYYDKDFNNEADTPDNFQSRRPNTSFCFLDIRSPGLGDTAMYLCATSSGLEGNQPQHFGDGTRLSIL.

This chain links TRBV19 with TRBJ2-2, with 9 bases matching TRBD2. CDR3 length equals 16 residues. CDR1 LNHDA and CDR2 SQIVND come from the germline V gene (reference sequence). The V and J ends lost 7 bases and 4 bases, in that order; junction bases with no gene match: 10. DNA of the CDR3: TGTGCCAGTACCAATCAGCGGGGGGTGATCACCGGGGAGCTGTTTTTT. Its translation is CASTNQRGVITGELFF.

The rearrangement links TRBV9 to TRBJ2-5; TRBD2 aligns across 11 bases. Per germline, CDR1 SGDLS and CDR2 YYNGEE. The CDR3 covers 16 residues. V lost 0 bases and J lost 4; bases outside the gene matches: 5. This CDR3 is CASSVAVAGGVETQYF. CDR3 sequence (DNA): TGTGCCAGCAGCGTAGCTGTAGCGGGGGGGGTAGAGACCCAGTACTTC.

The table lists this clone with a few counts. V usage is TRBV7-6 and J usage is TRBJ1-6; D possibly corresponds to TRBD1 (6 bases). Deletions cut 3 bases from V and 7 bases from J, with 16 bases between. Germline V CDR1 and CDR2: SGHVS, FNYEAQ. The length of the CDR3 is 16 residues. CDR3 residues: CASSLSLGQGNSPLHF. The DNA of the CDR3 is TGTGCCAGCAGCTTGTCCTTAGGCCAGGGGAATTCACCCCTCCACTTT.

CDR3 region: CASSAGQGNSPLHF. DNA of the CDR3: TGTGCCAGCAGCGCCGGACAGGGAAATTCACCCCTCCACTTT. The chain combines TRBV11-3 with TRBJ1-6, with 8 bases that match TRBD1. V shed 5 bases and J 7 bases; nucleotides not matched to a gene: 4. The germline V gene encodes CDR1 SGHNT and CDR2 YENEEA. CDR3 length: 14 residues.

V gene TRBV5-1 combines with J gene TRBJ2-7; D is uncertain. CDR1 is SGHRS and CDR2 is YFSETQ in the germline V gene. This CDR3 is built from 13 residues. Trimming shortened V by 1 base and J by 0 bases, and 5 bases separated the two germline ends. This chain's CDR3 is CASSLSLSYEQYF. The CDR3 DNA follows: TGCGCCAGCAGCTTGAGCCTCTCCTACGAGCAGTACTTC.

The V gene is TRBV6-1, the J gene TRBJ1-1; D not resolved. CDR1 and CDR2 from the germline V gene are MNHNS and SASEGT. V was clipped by 6 bases and J by 7 bases, with 6 bases between them. The CDR3 has 10 amino acids. The CDR3 sequence: CASRDFEAFF. CDR3 DNA: TGTGCCAGCAGGGACTTTGAAGCTTTCTTT.

The genes are TRBV19 and TRBJ2-7; the D gene is possibly TRBD2 (5 bases). In germline, CDR1 is LNHDA, CDR2 SQIVND (reference sequence). The CDR3 totals 12 residues. Trimming removed 5 bases at V and 4 bases at J, with 9 bases between. The CDR3 loop is CASSPSGYEQYF. CDR3 coding DNA: TGTGCCAGTAGTCCCTCGGGGTACGAGCAGTACTTC.

The rearrangement links TRBV6-1 to TRBJ1-4; TRBD1 matches at 11 bases. V was clipped by 8 bases and J by 7 bases; unmatched bases: 3. Germline V gene lookup returns CDR1 MNHNS and CDR2 SASEGT. The CDR3 has 13 amino acids. CDR3 bases: TGTGCCAGCGGGGGGACAGGGGGTGAAAAACTGTTTTTT. It yields the protein CASGGTGGEKLFF.

The chain uses TRBV4-3 and TRBJ2-5, with TRBD2 matching 11 bases. The DNA matches TRBJ2-7 better at its end, which makes the J call doubtful. From germline, CDR1 is LGHNA and CDR2 YSLEER. This CDR3 spans 18 amino acids. For the CDR3, the DNA is TGCGCCAGCAGCCAAGAGGCTAGCGGGGGGCGTAGCTCCTACGAGCAGTACTTC. Translating it yields CASSQEASGGRSSYEQYF.

Only one count was recorded for this clone. The gene calls are TRBV6-5 and TRBJ2-7, with TRBD2 matching over 14 bases. This CDR3 is 15 amino acids long. Germline CDR1 and CDR2: MNHEY and SVGAGI. Trimming at V came to 4 bases and at J to 7 bases, leaving 6 bases not matched to a gene. As DNA, the CDR3 is TGTGCCAGCAGTTCTCCCGGGACTAGCGGGAGAGAGCAGTACTTC. Residues: CASSSPGTSGREQYF.

This clone was found once. The V and J genes are TRBV5-6 and TRBJ1-3; no clear D gene. Looked up from germline, CDR1 is SGHDT and CDR2 is YYEEEE. This CDR3 contains 15 residues. The V end lost 1 base, the J end lost 2 bases, and 10 bases lay between the germline ends. The CDR3 DNA reads TGTGCCAGCAGCTTGTTTCCGGGTCCTGGAAACACCATATATTTT. It specifies CASSLFPGPGNTIYF.

J is TRBJ2-7 and V is TRBV6-1, with 7 positions matching TRBD2. The CDR3 covers 12 residues. CDR1 and CDR2 (germline): MNHNS, SASEGT. V was clipped by 3 bases and J by 11 bases; unmatched bases: 7. The CDR3 reads CASSEAGVEEYF. Here the CDR3 DNA reads TGTGCCAGCAGTGAGGCGGGGGTGGAGGAGTACTTC.

The chain employs TRBV6-5 and TRBJ1-1; tentatively, D is TRBD1 (6 bases). Germline CDR1 MNHEY, CDR2 SVGAGI. The CDR3 has 15 amino acids. Trimming took 8 bases from V and 0 from J, leaving 16 bases between them. CDR3 sequence: CASGAGGQMNTEAFF. CDR3 nucleotide sequence: TGTGCCAGCGGGGCCGGGGGGCAGATGAACACTGAAGCTTTCTTT.

The V call is TRBV7-2, the J call TRBJ2-5; the match to TRBD2 covers 8 bases. This CDR3 comprises 15 residues. The V gene's germline CDR1 is SGHTA and CDR2 FQGNSA. V lost 3 bases to trimming and J lost 4 bases; unmatched junction nucleotides: 7. CDR3 DNA sequence: TGTGCCAGCAGCTTTGGGCTAGCGGGCACAGAGACCCAGTACTTC. Residues: CASSFGLAGTETQYF.